This entry is about one T cell receptor (beta chain). Its antigen is still unknown. The data belong to a study of T cell responses to AZD1222 COVID-19 vaccine. For the study at large: Some second doses came at about 4 weeks and others at about 12 weeks; these were pooled.

Sequencing used immunoSEQ multiplex PCR; TCRdb keeps in-frame clones, though not all of them. The repertoire holds 95,000 to 150,000 clones, with around nine tenths as singletons. The CDR3 contains 14 residues. Germline values: CDR1 SEHNR, CDR2 FQNEAQ (reference sequence). V was trimmed by 4 bases and J by 4 bases, leaving 11 bases between them. Study-wide results and limits: Receipt of two AZD1222 doses was followed by a rise in Spike-specific TCR breadth and depth. At baseline, just 5 or 6 AZD1222 recipients tested seropositive. Females made up more of the donors, who were largely white British, and clonal diversity may have come out too low.

The sequence came from an adult in good health. Sequencing used peripheral blood, obtained on day 0 of AZD1222 vaccination. J is TRBJ1-5 and V is TRBV7-9; D gene ambiguous. The CDR3 coding sequence is TGTGCCAGCAGCTCCGGACGGTTAAATCAGCCCCAGCATTTT. It translates to CASSSGRLNQPQHF.